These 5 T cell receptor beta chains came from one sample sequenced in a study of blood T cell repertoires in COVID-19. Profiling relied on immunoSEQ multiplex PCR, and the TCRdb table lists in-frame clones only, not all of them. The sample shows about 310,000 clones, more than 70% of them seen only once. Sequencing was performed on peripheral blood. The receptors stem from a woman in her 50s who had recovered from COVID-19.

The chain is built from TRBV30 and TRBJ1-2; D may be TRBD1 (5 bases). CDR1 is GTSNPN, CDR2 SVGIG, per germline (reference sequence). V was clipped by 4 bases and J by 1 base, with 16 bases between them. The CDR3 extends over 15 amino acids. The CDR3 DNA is TGTGCCTGGACCCGCCCGAGGGGACTTAACTATGGCTACACCTTC. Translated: CAWTRPRGLNYGYTF.

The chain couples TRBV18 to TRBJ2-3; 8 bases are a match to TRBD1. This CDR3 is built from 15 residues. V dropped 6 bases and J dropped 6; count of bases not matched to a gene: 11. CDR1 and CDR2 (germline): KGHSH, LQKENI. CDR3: CASSPGQGGRDTQYF. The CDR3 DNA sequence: TGTGCCAGCTCGCCCGGACAGGGAGGAAGGGATACGCAGTATTTT. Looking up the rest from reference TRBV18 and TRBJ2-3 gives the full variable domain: NAGVMQNPRHLVRRRGQEARLRCSPMKGHSHVYWYRQLPEEGLKFMVYLQKENIIDESGMPKERFSAEFPKEGPSILRIQQVVRGDSAAYFCASSPGQGGRDTQYFGPGTRLTVL.

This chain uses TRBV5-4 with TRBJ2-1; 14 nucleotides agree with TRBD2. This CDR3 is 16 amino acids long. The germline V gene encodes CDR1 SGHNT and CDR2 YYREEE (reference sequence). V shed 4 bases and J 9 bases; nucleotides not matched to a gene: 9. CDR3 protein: CASSPGTSGSGSEQFF. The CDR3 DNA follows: TGTGCCAGCAGCCCAGGGACTAGCGGGAGCGGTAGTGAGCAGTTCTTC.

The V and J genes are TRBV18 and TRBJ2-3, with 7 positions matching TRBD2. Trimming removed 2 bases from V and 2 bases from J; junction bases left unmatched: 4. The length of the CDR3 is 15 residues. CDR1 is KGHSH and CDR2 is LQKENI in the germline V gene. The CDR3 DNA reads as TGTGCCAGCTCACCAACTAGCGCGACCACAGATACGCAGTATTTT. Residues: CASSPTSATTDTQYF.

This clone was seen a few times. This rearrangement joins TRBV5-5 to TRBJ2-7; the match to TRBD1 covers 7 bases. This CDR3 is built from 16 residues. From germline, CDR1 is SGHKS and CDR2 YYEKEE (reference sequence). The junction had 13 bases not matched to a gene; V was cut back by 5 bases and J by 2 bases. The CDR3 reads CASSLHRGRGPYEQYF. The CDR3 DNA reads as TGTGCCAGCAGTCTTCACAGGGGTAGGGGACCCTACGAGCAGTACTTC.